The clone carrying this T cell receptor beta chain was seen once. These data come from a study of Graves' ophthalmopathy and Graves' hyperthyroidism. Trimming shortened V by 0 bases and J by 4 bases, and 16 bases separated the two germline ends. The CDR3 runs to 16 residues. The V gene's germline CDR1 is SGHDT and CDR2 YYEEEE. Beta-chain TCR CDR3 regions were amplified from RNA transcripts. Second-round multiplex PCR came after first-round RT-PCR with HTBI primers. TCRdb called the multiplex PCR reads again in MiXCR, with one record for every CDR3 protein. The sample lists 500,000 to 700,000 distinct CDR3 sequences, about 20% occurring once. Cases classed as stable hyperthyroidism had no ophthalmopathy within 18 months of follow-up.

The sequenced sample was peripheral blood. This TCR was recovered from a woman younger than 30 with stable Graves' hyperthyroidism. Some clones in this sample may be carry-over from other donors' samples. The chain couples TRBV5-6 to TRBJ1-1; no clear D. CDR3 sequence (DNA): TGTGCCAGCAGCTTGGCGGTGGCAGGACCCAGCACTGAAGCTTTCTTT. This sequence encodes CASSLAVAGPSTEAFF.